These 21 T cell receptor beta chains were all obtained from the same sample, sequenced in a study of siplizumab effects on memory and regulatory T cells. Assay used: immunoSEQ multiplex PCR; TCRdb lists only in-frame clones, some missing. The sample records 110,000 or so clones, about 91% being singletons. Specimen: Tregs sorted from blood. These receptors all stem from a human donor in good health.

V usage is TRBV19 and J usage is TRBJ1-4; 8 nucleotides match TRBD1. This CDR3 is 14 amino acids long. Germline values: CDR1 LNHDA, CDR2 SQIVND (reference sequence). The V gene end was trimmed by 8 bases and the J gene end by 11 bases; junction bases not matched to a gene: 13. CDR3 nucleotides: TGTGCCAGTCGCCCCTATGGACAGGGAGAGAAACTGTTTTTT. Residues: CASRPYGQGEKLFF.

This chain connects TRBV5-1 to TRBJ2-5, with D perhaps matching TRBD1 or TRBD2 (5 bases each). CDR3 length equals 15 residues. Trimming shortened V by 0 bases and J by 4 bases, and 13 bases separated the two germline ends. Germline V CDR1 and CDR2: SGHRS, YFSETQ. The chain's CDR3 is CASSLEGSRGETQYF. CDR3 bases: TGCGCCAGCAGCTTGGAGGGGAGTCGTGGAGAGACCCAGTACTTC.

V gene TRBV19 combines with J gene TRBJ2-5; D remains unclear. This CDR3 region has 15 residues. Trimming took off 5 bases at V and 1 base at J, with 14 bases between the two ends. Looked up from germline, CDR1 is LNHDA and CDR2 is SQIVND (reference sequence). Here the CDR3 DNA reads TGTGCCAGTAGTCCAATCAAAGGTGGCCAAGAGACCCAGTACTTC. It is translated as CASSPIKGGQETQYF.

The chain couples TRBV10-1 to TRBJ2-5, with D unclear. Between the trimmed V and J ends, which lost 2 bases and 2 bases, there was a span of 9 bases. This CDR3 spans 14 amino acids. Germline CDR1 and CDR2: WNHNN and SYGVQD (reference sequence). The DNA of the CDR3 is TGCGCCAGCAGTGAGGGGCCTATGCAAGAGACCCAGTACTTC. It specifies CASSEGPMQETQYF.

This chain links TRBV5-6 with TRBJ1-1; D perhaps matches TRBD1 (5 bases). Germline loops: CDR1 SGHDT, CDR2 YYEEEE. V shed 0 bases and J shed 0 bases, with 9 bases lying between them. This CDR3 has 15 amino acids. In nucleotides, the CDR3 is TGTGCCAGCAGCTTGGTGGGGGGGATGAACACTGAAGCTTTCTTT. Translating gives CASSLVGGMNTEAFF.

The chain links TRBV30 to TRBJ2-3, with D uncertain. Germline values: CDR1 GTSNPN, CDR2 SVGIG (reference sequence). CDR3 length: 12 residues. With 0 bases removed from V and 8 bases from J, the gap between germline ends came to 9 bases. The CDR3 region has the DNA TGTGCCTGGAGTGTACTGTGGGGTACGCAGTATTTT. Translated: CAWSVLWGTQYF.

The J gene is TRBJ1-4, the V gene TRBV4-2, with D perhaps matching TRBD1 (5 bases). The CDR3 covers 13 residues. Per the germline V gene, CDR1 is LGHNA and CDR2 is YNFKEQ. The V end was cut by 1 base, the J end by 6 bases, with 6 bases between. The CDR3, as DNA: TGTGCCAGCAGCCAAGCACAGGATGAAAAACTGTTTTTT. This encodes CASSQAQDEKLFF.

The V and J genes are TRBV19 and TRBJ1-2; no reliable D call. The CDR3 has 15 residues. The germline V gene has CDR1 LNHDA and CDR2 SQIVND (reference sequence). The V end was cut by 4 bases, the J end by 1 base, with 13 bases between. The CDR3 DNA reads as TGTGCCAGTAGTAGCCCAAACACCCTTAACTATGGCTACACCTTC. This codes for CASSSPNTLNYGYTF.

V usage is TRBV27 and J usage is TRBJ2-3; D possibly matches TRBD1 or TRBD2 (5 bases each). The germline V gene encodes CDR1 MNHEY and CDR2 SMNVEV (reference sequence). The CDR3 loop spans 14 amino acids. V was pared by 3 bases and J by 4 bases, with 11 bases between. The chain's CDR3 is CASSFGGLADTQYF. The CDR3 DNA reads TGTGCCAGCAGTTTTGGGGGTCTCGCAGATACGCAGTATTTT.

The chain joins TRBV5-3 to TRBJ2-1; D gene uncertain. TRBV5-3 is assigned to the ORF class and has an uncertain function. V was trimmed by 4 bases and J by 4 bases, leaving 15 bases between them. The CDR3 extends over 15 amino acids. Written as DNA, the CDR3 is TGTGCCAGAAGCGGACGGCCTGGACCTTACAATGAGCAGTTCTTC. It specifies CARSGRPGPYNEQFF.

The chain links TRBV5-1 to TRBJ2-7, with TRBD2 matching 11 bases. The germline CDR1 and CDR2 sequences are SGHRS and YFSETQ. The CDR3 contains 14 residues. V was pared by 2 bases and J by 7 bases, with 5 bases of the junction left unmatched. The CDR3 loop is CASSFTSGSGEQYF. The DNA for the CDR3 is TGCGCCAGCAGCTTTACTAGCGGGAGCGGAGAGCAGTACTTC.

This clone has more than one count but fewer than ten. The chain is built from TRBV9 and TRBJ1-1, with no clear D. Germline V lookup: CDR1 SGDLS, CDR2 YYNGEE. Between the trimmed V and J ends, which lost 0 bases and 4 bases, there was a span of 10 bases. CDR3 length: 14 amino acids. The CDR3 bases are TGTGCCAGCAGCGTAGGGGAGGAGAGCACTGAAGCTTTCTTT. Its protein product is CASSVGEESTEAFF.

J is TRBJ2-3 and V is TRBV7-9, with 8 nucleotides matching TRBD2. This CDR3 spans 15 amino acids. CDR1 and CDR2 (germline): SEHNR, FQNEAQ (reference sequence). V lost 5 bases and J lost 7; bases outside the gene matches: 11. CDR3 coding DNA: TGTGCCAGCAGCCCGATCGGGGGGGACTTCAATACGCAGTATTTT. Its translation is CASSPIGGDFNTQYF.

The chain employs TRBV10-3 and TRBJ2-6, with D possibly being TRBD1 (5 bases). This CDR3 is 17 amino acids long. Deletions cut 6 bases from V and 0 bases from J, with 15 bases between. Germline CDR1 ENHRY, CDR2 SYGVKD. CDR3 residues: CAIRDSRQGSGANVLTF. In DNA form, the CDR3 reads TGTGCCATCAGAGATTCCAGGCAGGGCTCTGGGGCCAACGTCCTGACTTTC.

The chain uses TRBV2 and TRBJ1-3; no reliable D call. The CDR3 sequence is 14 residues long. V was shortened by 3 bases and J by 4 bases, with 10 bases between the two germline ends. Germline-derived CDR1 and CDR2 are SNHLY and FYNNEI. CDR3 residues: CASSEGGRGNTIYF. The DNA of the CDR3 is TGTGCCAGCAGTGAGGGAGGGAGAGGAAACACCATATATTTT.

The V and J genes are TRBV12-5 and TRBJ1-3, with TRBD1 matching 7 bases. Losses at the gene ends were 6 bases for V and 4 bases for J; bases not matched to a gene: 3. The germline CDR1 and CDR2 sequences are LGHNT and FRNRAP. The CDR3 loop spans 13 amino acids. The CDR3 loop reads CASGLTGGNTIYF. In DNA form, the CDR3 reads TGTGCTAGTGGCTTGACAGGGGGAAACACCATATATTTT.

The rearrangement links TRBV7-9 to TRBJ2-5; D is unresolved. The V end lost 5 bases, the J end lost 4 bases, and 17 bases lay between the germline ends. The germline CDR1 and CDR2 sequences are SEHNR and FQNEAQ (reference sequence). CDR3 length: 15 amino acids. The CDR3 protein is CASSPLNLVGETQYF. CDR3 DNA: TGTGCCAGCAGCCCCCTCAACCTAGTGGGAGAGACCCAGTACTTC. Variable domain in full (rest from reference TRBV7-9 and TRBJ2-5): DTGVSQNPRHKITKRGQNVTFRCDPISEHNRLYWYRQTLGQGPEFLTYFQNEAQLEKSRLLSDRFSAERPKGSFSTLEIQRTEQGDSAMYLCASSPLNLVGETQYFGPGTRLLVL.

This clone was found once. The chain combines TRBV6-5 with TRBJ2-3; D may be TRBD2 (6 bases). V dropped 6 bases and J dropped 6 bases, with 19 bases sitting between them. Germline CDR1 and CDR2: MNHEY and SVGAGI. The CDR3 loop spans 15 amino acids. CDR3 bases: TGTGCCAGCAGCCCTGTAGGGACTGGGGTGGATACGCAGTATTTT. Translated: CASSPVGTGVDTQYF.

This sequence joins TRBV9 and TRBJ2-5, with D perhaps matching TRBD2 (6 bases). The CDR3 runs to 16 residues. Between the trimmed V and J ends, which lost 4 bases and 5 bases, there was a span of 21 bases. Germline-derived CDR1 and CDR2 are SGDLS and YYNGEE. The CDR3 nucleotides read TGTGCCAGCAGCCCTCTATCGGCGGGATGGGGTGAGACCCAGTACTTC. It yields the protein CASSPLSAGWGETQYF.

The chain's CDR3 is CASSPGWTGLSEQYF. CDR3 bases: TGTGCCAGCAGTCCCGGCTGGACAGGGTTGAGCGAGCAGTACTTC. The chain employs TRBV6-6 and TRBJ2-7, with 8 bases identical to TRBD1. In germline, CDR1 is MNHNY, CDR2 SVGAGI (reference sequence). CDR3 length: 15 residues. With 5 bases clipped from V and 6 bases from J, the junction kept 12 bases outside the gene matches.

V gene TRBV5-1 combines with J gene TRBJ1-5; D ambiguous. The CDR3 is 15 residues long. Deletions cut 4 bases from V and 7 bases from J, with 18 bases between. Germline V gene sequence: CDR1 SGHRS, CDR2 YFSETQ. The CDR3 region has the DNA TGCGCCAGCAGCCCCGAAAGCGGATTTGGCCAGCCCCAGCATTTT. It yields the protein CASSPESGFGQPQHF.